This T cell receptor (beta chain) came from a study of OX40 agonist ivuxolimab in advanced cancers. Using immunoSEQ multiplex PCR, the repertoire was profiled, and TCRdb retains in-frame clones only, with some absent. The table has 65,000 to 95,000 clones, roughly 90% seen once. Germline-derived CDR1 and CDR2 are SGHRS and YFSETQ. The V end was cut by 4 bases, the J end by 5 bases, with 9 bases between. The CDR3 totals 12 residues. This receptor was identified in an adult with an advanced solid tumor such as melanoma, head and neck, liver or kidney cancer. The sequenced sample was CD4+ or CD8+ T cells sorted from blood, obtained in a trial of the OX40 agonist ivuxolimab. V and J are TRBV5-1 and TRBJ2-5; D may be TRBD1 or TRBD2 (5 bases each). The CDR3 region is CASSGGSETQYF. Here the CDR3 DNA reads TGCGCCAGCAGCGGGGGTTCCGAGACCCAGTACTTC.